These 5 T cell receptor beta chains were sequenced from one sample in a study of T-cell reconstitution after alpha-beta-depleted transplantation in children. Preparation of the TCRbeta library used unique molecular identifiers. TCRdb itself ran the PCR reads through MiXCR, one entry per CDR3 protein. The profile shows approximately 430,000 distinct CDR3 sequences, around 16% of them singletons. The source was PBMCs, mostly from graft donor cells, collected 360 days after TCRalphabeta/CD19-depleted stem cell transplant. All receptors come from a boy younger than two who had a stem cell transplant for Wiskott-Aldrich syndrome, so the T cells may come from the graft donor.

CDR3 protein: CASSPGGHSYEQYF. The DNA of the CDR3 is TGTGCCAGCAGCCCGGGGGGGCACTCCTACGAGCAGTACTTC. The chain links TRBV3-1 to TRBJ2-7, with 8 bases identical to TRBD2. Germline V lookup: CDR1 LGHDT, CDR2 YNNKEL (reference sequence). V dropped 4 bases and J dropped 0; count of bases not matched to a gene: 2. The CDR3 spans 14 residues.

This chain uses TRBV20-1 with TRBJ2-1, with 9 bases aligning to TRBD2. After removal of 4 bases from V and 0 bases from J, the junction contained 4 bases not matched to a gene. The CDR3 extends over 15 amino acids. Germline CDR1 is DFQATT and CDR2 is SNEGSKA (reference sequence). This CDR3 is CSATAGGRSYNEQFF. CDR3 DNA: TGCAGTGCTACAGCGGGAGGCCGCTCCTACAATGAGCAGTTCTTC.

CDR3 loop: CASSARLASYEQYF. For the CDR3, the DNA is TGTGCCAGCAGCGCAAGACTAGCTAGCTACGAGCAGTACTTC. The chain carries TRBV7-2 and TRBJ2-7; TRBD2 matches 7 bases. The germline V gene encodes CDR1 SGHTA and CDR2 FQGNSA. The CDR3 totals 14 residues. V was pared by 5 bases and J by 3 bases, with 7 bases of the junction left unmatched.

The chain is built from TRBV2 and TRBJ2-1, with D possibly being TRBD1 (6 bases). V was cut by 7 bases and J by 0 bases, with 7 bases left in between. The CDR3 runs to 13 residues. Germline CDR1 and CDR2: SNHLY and FYNNEI. CDR3 residues: CASKGDSYNEQFF. The CDR3 DNA reads as TGTGCCAGCAAGGGGGACTCCTACAATGAGCAGTTCTTC.

The gene calls are TRBV12-3 or TRBV12-4 and TRBJ2-1; D is unclear. There are 15 residues in the CDR3. Trimming took 4 bases from V and 6 from J, leaving 16 bases between them. The CDR3 protein is CASSSDPPSRNEQFF. The CDR3 region has the DNA TGTGCCAGCAGTTCAGACCCTCCGAGTCGCAATGAGCAGTTCTTC.